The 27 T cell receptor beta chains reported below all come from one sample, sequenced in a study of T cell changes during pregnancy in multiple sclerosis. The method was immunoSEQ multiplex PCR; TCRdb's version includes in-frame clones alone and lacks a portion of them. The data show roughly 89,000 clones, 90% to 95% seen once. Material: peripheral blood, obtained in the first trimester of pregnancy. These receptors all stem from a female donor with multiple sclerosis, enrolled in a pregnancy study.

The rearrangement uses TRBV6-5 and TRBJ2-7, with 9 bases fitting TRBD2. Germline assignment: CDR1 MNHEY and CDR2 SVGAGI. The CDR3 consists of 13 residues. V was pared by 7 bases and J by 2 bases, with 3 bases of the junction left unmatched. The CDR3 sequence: CASKREVAYEQYF. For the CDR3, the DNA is TGTGCCAGCAAGCGGGAGGTGGCCTACGAGCAGTACTTC.

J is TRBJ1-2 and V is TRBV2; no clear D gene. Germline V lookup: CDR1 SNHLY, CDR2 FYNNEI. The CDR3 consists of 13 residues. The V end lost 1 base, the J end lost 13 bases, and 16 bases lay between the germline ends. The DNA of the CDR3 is TGTGCCAGCAGTGAAGGGAGGACCGGGGTGTTCACCTTC. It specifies CASSEGRTGVFTF.

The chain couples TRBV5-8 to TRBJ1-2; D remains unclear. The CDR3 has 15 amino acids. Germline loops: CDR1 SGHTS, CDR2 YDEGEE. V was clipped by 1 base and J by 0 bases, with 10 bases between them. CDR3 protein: CASSLLTGSNYGYTF. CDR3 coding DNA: TGTGCCAGCAGCTTGTTGACGGGGTCTAACTATGGCTACACCTTC.

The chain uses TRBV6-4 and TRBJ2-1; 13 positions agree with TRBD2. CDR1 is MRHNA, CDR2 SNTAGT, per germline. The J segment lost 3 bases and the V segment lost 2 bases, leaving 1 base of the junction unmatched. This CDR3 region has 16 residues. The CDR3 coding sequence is TGTGCCAGCAGTGACGGGACTAGCGGGGACTACAATGAGCAGTTCTTC. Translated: CASSDGTSGDYNEQFF.

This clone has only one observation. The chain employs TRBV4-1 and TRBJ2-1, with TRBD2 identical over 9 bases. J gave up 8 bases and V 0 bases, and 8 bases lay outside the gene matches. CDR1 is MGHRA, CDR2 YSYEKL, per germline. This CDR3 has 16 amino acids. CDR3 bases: TGCGCCAGCAGCCAAGAAGGTGGCGGGGGGGTCGATGAGCAGTTCTTC. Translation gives CASSQEGGGGVDEQFF.

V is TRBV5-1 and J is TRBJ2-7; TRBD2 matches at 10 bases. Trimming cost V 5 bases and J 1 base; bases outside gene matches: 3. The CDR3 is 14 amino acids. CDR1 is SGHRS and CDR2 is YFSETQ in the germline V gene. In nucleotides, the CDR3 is TGCGCCAGCAGTGATAGCGGGGGGTCCTACGAGCAGTACTTC. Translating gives CASSDSGGSYEQYF.

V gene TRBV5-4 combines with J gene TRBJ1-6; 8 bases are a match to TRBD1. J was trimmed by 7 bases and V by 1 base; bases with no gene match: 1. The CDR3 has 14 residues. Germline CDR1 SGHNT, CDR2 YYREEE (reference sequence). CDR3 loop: CASSLQGANSPLHF. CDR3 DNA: TGTGCCAGCAGCTTGCAGGGGGCAAATTCACCCCTCCACTTT.

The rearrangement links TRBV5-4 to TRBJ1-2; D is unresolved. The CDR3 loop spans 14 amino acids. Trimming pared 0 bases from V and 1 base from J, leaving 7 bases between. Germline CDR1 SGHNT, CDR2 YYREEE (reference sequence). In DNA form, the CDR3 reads TGTGCCAGCAGCTTGGACCCCAGTAACTATGGCTACACCTTC. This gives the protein CASSLDPSNYGYTF.

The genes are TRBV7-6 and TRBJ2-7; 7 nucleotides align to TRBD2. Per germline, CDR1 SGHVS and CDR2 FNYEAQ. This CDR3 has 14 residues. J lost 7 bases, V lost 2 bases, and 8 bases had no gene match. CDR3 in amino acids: CASSLQRGLYEQYF. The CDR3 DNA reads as TGTGCCAGCAGCTTACAGCGGGGATTGTATGAGCAGTACTTC.

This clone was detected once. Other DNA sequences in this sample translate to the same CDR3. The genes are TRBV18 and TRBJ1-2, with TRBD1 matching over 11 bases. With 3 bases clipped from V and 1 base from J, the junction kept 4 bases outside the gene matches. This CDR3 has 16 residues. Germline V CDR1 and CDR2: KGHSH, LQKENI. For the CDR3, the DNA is TGTGCCAGCTCACCCCCCGGGACAGGGGGTAACTATGGCTACACCTTC. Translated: CASSPPGTGGNYGYTF.

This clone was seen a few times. The CDR3 DNA reads as TGTGCCAGCAGTGAAACCCCACAGGGAGTCGATGGCTACACCTTC. Translated, it gives CASSETPQGVDGYTF. The rearrangement joins TRBV6-4 to TRBJ1-2, with TRBD1 as a possible D gene (6 bases). Deletions cut 3 bases from V and 6 bases from J, with 17 bases between. The CDR3 has 15 residues. The germline V gene has CDR1 MRHNA and CDR2 SNTAGT.

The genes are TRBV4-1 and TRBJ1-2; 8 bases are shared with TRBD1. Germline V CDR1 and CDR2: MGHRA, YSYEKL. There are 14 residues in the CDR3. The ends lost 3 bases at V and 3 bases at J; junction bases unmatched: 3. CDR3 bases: TGCGCCAGCAGCCAGACGGGACAGGACTATGGCTACACCTTC. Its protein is CASSQTGQDYGYTF.

The chain's CDR3 is CASSLAATGNTEAFF. The CDR3 bases are TGCGCCAGCAGCTTGGCCGCAACAGGGAACACTGAAGCTTTCTTT. V usage is TRBV5-1 and J usage is TRBJ1-1; possible D gene TRBD1, 5 bases. The V gene's germline CDR1 is SGHRS and CDR2 YFSETQ. The CDR3 totals 15 residues. V lost 0 bases and J 1 base, leaving 10 bases between the germline ends.

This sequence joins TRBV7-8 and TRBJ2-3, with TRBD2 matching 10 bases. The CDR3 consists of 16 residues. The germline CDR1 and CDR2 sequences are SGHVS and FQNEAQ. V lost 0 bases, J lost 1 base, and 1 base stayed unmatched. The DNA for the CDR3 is TGTGCCAGCAGCTTAGCTAGCGGGGGGCGCACAGATACGCAGTATTTT. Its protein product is CASSLASGGRTDTQYF.

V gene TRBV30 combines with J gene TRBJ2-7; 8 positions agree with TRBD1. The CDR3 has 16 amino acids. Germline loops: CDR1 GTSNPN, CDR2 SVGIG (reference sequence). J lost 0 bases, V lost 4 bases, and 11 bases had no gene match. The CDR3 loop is CAWIDTGTGSSYEQYF. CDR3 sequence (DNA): TGTGCCTGGATTGACACCGGGACAGGTTCCTCCTACGAGCAGTACTTC.

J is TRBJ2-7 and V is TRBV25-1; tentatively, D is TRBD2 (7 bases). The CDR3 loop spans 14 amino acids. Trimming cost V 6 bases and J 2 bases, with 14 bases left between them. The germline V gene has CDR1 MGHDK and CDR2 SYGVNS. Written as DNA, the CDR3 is TGTGCCAGCAGGGACGGGGGGCTCGCCTACGAGCAGTACTTC. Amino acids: CASRDGGLAYEQYF.

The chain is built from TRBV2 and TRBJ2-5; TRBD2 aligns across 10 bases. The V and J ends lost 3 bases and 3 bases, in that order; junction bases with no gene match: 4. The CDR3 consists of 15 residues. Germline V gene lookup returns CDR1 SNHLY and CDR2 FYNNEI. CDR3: CASSDLTSGKETQYF. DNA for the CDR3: TGTGCCAGCAGTGATCTTACTAGCGGGAAAGAGACCCAGTACTTC.

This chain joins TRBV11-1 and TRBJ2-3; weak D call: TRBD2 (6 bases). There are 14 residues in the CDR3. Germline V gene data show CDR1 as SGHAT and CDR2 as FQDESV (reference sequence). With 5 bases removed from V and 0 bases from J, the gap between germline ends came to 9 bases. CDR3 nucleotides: TGTGCCAGCAGCGGGAGGACTAGCACAGATACGCAGTATTTT. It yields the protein CASSGRTSTDTQYF.

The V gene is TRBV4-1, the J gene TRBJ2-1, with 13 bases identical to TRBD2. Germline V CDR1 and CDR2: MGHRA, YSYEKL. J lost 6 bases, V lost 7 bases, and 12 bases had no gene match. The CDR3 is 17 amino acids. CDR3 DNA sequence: TGCGCCAGCAAGGGGTTGGGACTAGCGGGGACGAGCAATGAGCAGTTCTTC. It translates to CASKGLGLAGTSNEQFF.

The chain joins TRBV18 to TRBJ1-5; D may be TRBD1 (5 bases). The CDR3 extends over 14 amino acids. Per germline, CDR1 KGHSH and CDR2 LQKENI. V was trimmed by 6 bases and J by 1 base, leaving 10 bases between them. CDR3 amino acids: CASSRTISNQPQHF. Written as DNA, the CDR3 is TGTGCCAGCTCTCGGACAATAAGCAATCAGCCCCAGCATTTT.

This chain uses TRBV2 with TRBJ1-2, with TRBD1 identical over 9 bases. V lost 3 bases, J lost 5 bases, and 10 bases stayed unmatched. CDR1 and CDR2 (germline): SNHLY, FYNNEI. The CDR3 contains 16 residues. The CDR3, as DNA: TGTGCCAGCAGTGAGGATCGGGACAGGGTTTCGTATGGCTACACCTTC. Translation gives CASSEDRDRVSYGYTF. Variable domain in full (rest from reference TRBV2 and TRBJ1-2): EPEVTQTPSHQVTQMGQEVILRCVPISNHLYFYWYRQILGQKVEFLVSFYNNEISEKSEIFDDQFSVERPDGSNFTLKIRSTKLEDSAMYFCASSEDRDRVSYGYTFGSGTRLTVV.

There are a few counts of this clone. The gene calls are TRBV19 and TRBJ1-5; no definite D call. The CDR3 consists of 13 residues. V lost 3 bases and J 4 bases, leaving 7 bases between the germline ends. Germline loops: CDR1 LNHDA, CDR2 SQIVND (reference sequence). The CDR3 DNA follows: TGTGCCAGTAGTATCCCCGGGAATCAGCCCCAGCATTTT. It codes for CASSIPGNQPQHF. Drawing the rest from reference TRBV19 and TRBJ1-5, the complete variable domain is DGGITQSPKYLFRKEGQNVTLSCEQNLNHDAMYWYRQDPGQGLRLIYYSQIVNDFQKGDIAEGYSVSREKKESFPLTVTSAQKNPTAFYLCASSIPGNQPQHFGDGTRLSIL.

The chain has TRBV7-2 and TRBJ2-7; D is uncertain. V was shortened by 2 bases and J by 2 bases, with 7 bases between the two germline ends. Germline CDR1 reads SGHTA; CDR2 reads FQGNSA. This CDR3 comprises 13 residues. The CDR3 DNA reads TGTGCCAGCAGCTTACGGGTTACCTACGAGCAGTACTTC. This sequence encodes CASSLRVTYEQYF.

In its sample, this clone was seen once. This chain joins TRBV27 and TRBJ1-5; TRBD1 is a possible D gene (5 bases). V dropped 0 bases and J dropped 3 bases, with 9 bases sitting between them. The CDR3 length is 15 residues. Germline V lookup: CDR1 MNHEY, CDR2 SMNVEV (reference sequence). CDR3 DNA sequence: TGTGCCAGCAGTTTATCAGCCAGGGCCAATCAGCCCCAGCATTTT. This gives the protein CASSLSARANQPQHF.

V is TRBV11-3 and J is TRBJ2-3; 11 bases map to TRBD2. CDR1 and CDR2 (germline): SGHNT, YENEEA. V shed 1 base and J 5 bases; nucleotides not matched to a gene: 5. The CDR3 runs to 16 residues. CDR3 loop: CASSLVAGGPGDTQYF. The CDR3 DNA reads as TGTGCCAGCAGCTTAGTAGCGGGGGGGCCGGGAGATACGCAGTATTTT.

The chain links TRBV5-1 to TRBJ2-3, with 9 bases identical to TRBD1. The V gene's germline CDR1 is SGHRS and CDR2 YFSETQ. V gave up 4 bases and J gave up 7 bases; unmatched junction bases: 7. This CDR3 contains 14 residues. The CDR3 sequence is CASSPGQGPYTQYF. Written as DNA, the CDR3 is TGCGCCAGCAGCCCGGGACAGGGACCATATACGCAGTATTTT.

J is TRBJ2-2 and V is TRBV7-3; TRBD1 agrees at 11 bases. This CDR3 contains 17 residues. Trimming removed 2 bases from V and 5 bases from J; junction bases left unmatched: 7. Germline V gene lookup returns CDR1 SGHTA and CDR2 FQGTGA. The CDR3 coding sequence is TGTGCCAGCAGCTTAGACGGACAGGGGGCGCGGACCGGGGAGCTGTTTTTT. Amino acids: CASSLDGQGARTGELFF.